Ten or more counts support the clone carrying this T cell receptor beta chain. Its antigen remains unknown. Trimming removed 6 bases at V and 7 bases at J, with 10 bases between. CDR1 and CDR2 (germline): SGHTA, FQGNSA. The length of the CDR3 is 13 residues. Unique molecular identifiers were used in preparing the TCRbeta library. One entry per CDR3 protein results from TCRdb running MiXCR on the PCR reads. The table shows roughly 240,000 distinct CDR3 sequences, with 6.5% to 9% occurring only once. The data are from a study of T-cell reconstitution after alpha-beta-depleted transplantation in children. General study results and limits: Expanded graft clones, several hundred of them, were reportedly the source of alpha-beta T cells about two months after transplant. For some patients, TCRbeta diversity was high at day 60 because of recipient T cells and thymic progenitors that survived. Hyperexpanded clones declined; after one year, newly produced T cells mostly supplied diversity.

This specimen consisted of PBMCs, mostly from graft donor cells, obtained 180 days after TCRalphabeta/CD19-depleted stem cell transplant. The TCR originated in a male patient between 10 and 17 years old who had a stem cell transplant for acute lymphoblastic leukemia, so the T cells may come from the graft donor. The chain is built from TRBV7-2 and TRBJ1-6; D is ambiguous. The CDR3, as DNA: TGTGCCAGCAGTCTTTCGCACAATTCACCCCTCCACTTT. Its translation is CASSLSHNSPLHF.